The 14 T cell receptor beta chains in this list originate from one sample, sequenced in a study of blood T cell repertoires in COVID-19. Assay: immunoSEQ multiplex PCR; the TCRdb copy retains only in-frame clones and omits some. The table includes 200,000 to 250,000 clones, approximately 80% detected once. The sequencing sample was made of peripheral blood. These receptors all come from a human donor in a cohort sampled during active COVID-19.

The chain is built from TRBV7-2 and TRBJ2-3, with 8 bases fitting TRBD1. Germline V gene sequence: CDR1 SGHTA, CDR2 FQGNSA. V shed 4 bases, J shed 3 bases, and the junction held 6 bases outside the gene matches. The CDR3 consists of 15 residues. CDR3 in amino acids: CASSSWTGTTDTQYF. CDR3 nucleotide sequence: TGTGCCAGCAGCTCATGGACAGGGACTACAGATACGCAGTATTTT.

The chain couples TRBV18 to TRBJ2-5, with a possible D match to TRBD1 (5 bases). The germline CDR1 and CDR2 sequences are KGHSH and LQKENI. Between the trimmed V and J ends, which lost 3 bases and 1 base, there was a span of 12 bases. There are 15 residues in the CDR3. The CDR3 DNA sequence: TGTGCCAGCTCACCCCTTGCTGGGGCCCAAGAGACCCAGTACTTC. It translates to CASSPLAGAQETQYF.

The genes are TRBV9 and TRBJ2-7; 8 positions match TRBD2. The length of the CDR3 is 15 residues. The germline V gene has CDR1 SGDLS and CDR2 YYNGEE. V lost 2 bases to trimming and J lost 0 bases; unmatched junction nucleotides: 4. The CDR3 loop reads CASSVAGGSSYEQYF. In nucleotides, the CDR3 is TGTGCCAGCAGCGTGGCGGGGGGAAGCTCCTACGAGCAGTACTTC.

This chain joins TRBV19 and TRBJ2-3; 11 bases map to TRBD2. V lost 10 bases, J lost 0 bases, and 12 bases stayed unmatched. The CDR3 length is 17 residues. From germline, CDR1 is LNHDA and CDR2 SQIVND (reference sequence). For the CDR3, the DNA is TGTGCCACTCGCCCAGGTAGCGGGGGGGGAAGCACAGATACGCAGTATTTT. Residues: CATRPGSGGGSTDTQYF.

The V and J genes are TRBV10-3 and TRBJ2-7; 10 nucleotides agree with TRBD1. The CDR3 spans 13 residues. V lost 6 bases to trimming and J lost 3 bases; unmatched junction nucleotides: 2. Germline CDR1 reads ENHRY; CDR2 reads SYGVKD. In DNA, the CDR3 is TGTGCCATCAGATGGGACAGGGGCTACGAGCAGTACTTC. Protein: CAIRWDRGYEQYF.

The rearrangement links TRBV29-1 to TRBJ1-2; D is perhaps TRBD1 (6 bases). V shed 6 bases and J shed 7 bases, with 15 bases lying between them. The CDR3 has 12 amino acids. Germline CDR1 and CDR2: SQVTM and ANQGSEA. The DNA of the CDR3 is TGCAGCGTAACAGGGCCAGAGGGTGGCTACACCTTC. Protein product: CSVTGPEGGYTF.

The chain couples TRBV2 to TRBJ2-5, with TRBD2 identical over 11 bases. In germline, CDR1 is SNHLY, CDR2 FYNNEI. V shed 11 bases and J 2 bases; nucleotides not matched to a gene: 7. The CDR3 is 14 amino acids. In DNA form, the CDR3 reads TGTGCCGGCTTAGCGGGGGGGCATCAAGAGACCCAGTACTTC. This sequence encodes CAGLAGGHQETQYF.

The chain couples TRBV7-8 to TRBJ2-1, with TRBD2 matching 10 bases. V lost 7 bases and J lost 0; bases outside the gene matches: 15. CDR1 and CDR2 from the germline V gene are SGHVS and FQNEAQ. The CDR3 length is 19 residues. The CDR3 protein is CASTLAGDYTHRSYNEQFF. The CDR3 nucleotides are TGTGCCAGCACGCTAGCGGGAGACTATACCCATCGCTCCTACAATGAGCAGTTCTTC. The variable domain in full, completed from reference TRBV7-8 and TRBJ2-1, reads GAGVSQSPRYKVAKRGQDVALRCDPISGHVSLFWYQQALGQGPEFLTYFQNEAQLDKSGLPSDRFFAERPEGSVSTLKIQRTQQEDSAVYLCASTLAGDYTHRSYNEQFFGPGTRLTVL.

CDR3 protein: CASSLEAAGARGYTF. CDR3 nucleotides: TGTGCCAGCAGCTTAGAGGCTGCAGGGGCGCGTGGCTACACCTTC. The gene calls are TRBV7-3 and TRBJ1-2, with D perhaps TRBD1 (6 bases). V was clipped by 2 bases and J by 7 bases, with 17 bases between them. Looked up from germline, CDR1 is SGHTA and CDR2 is FQGTGA. This CDR3 is 15 amino acids long.

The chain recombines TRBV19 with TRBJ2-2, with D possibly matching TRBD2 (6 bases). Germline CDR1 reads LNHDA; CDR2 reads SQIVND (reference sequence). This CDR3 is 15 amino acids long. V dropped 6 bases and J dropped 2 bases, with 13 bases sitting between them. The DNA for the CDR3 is TGTGCCAGTAGGGTAGCGGACCTAAACACCGGGGAGCTGTTTTTT. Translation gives CASRVADLNTGELFF. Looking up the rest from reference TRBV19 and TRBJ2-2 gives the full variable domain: DGGITQSPKYLFRKEGQNVTLSCEQNLNHDAMYWYRQDPGQGLRLIYYSQIVNDFQKGDIAEGYSVSREKKESFPLTVTSAQKNPTAFYLCASRVADLNTGELFFGEGSRLTVL.

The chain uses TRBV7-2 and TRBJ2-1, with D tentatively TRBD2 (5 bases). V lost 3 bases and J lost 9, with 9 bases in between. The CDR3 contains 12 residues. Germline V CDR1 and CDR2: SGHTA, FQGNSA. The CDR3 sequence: CASSFPSIEQFF. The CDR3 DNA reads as TGTGCCAGCAGCTTCCCTAGCATTGAGCAGTTCTTC.

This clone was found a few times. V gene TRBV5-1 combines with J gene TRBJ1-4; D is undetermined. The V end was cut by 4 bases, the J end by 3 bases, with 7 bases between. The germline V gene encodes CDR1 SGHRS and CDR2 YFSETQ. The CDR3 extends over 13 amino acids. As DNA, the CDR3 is TGCGCCAGCAGCAGGGAGCCTAATGAAAAACTGTTTTTT. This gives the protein CASSREPNEKLFF.

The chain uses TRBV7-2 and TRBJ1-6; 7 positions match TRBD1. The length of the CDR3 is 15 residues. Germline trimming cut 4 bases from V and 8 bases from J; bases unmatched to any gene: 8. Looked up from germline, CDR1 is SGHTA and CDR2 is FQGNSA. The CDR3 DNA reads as TGTGCCAGCAGCTCCCGGGACAGTGCCTATTCACCCCTCCACTTT. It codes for CASSSRDSAYSPLHF.

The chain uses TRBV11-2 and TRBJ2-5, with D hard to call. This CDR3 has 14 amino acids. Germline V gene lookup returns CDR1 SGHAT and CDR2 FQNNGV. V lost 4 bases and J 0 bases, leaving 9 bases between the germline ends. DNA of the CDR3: TGTGCCAGCAGCTCCCTGAGTCACCAAGAGACCCAGTACTTC. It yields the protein CASSSLSHQETQYF.